This is a list of T cell receptor beta chains from one sample in a study of blood T cell repertoires in COVID-19. TCRdb keeps only in-frame clones here, not all; method: immunoSEQ multiplex PCR. The sample lists 130,000 or so clones, roughly 88% seen once, with roughly 2.2% in the top ten. The sequenced sample consisted of peripheral blood. Receptor source: a man between 70 and 80 years old with active COVID-19. Both conserved end residues are part of each CDR3. D genes are given only for firm matches. Size values are once, few and many counts, or a class for expanded clones, and some rows have none.

D: -
size: -
J: TRBJ2-1
V: TRBV2
DNA: TGTGCCAGCAATTCTCAGGGACTCAGCAATGAGCAGTTCTTC
CDR3: CASNSQGLSNEQFF

D: -
size: -
J: TRBJ2-7
V: TRBV7-2
DNA: TGTGCCAGCAGCTCCGAGGGCAGGGGATACGAGCAGTACTTC
CDR3: CASSSEGRGYEQYF

D: -
size: -
J: TRBJ2-7
V: TRBV5-1
DNA: TGCGCCAGCAGCTTGAGTAGTAACGCCTACGAGCAGTACTTC
CDR3: CASSLSSNAYEQYF

D: -
size: -
J: TRBJ2-3
V: TRBV29-1
DNA: TGCAGCGTTGAAAGCCCGCAGGGGTTGACAGATACGCAGTATTTT
CDR3: CSVESPQGLTDTQYF

D: -
size: -
J: TRBJ2-1
V: TRBV18
DNA: TGTGCCAGCTCACGGAGCACAGGCCAGGCCAATGAGCAGTTCTTC
CDR3: CASSRSTGQANEQFF

D: TRBD1
size: -
J: TRBJ1-6
V: TRBV18
DNA: TGTGCCAGCTCCCCTGACAGGGCCGTGAATTCACCCCTCCACTTT
CDR3: CASSPDRAVNSPLHF

D: TRBD2
size: -
J: TRBJ2-1
V: TRBV7-2
DNA: TGTGCCAGCAGCCCCCGCCCTTGGACGGGAGGGTTCCAAAATGAGCAGTTCTTC
CDR3: CASSPRPWTGGFQNEQFF

D: TRBD1
size: -
J: TRBJ1-1
V: TRBV6-2/TRBV6-3
DNA: TGTGCCAGCAGTTACACAGGGGGCGGAACTGAAGCTTTCTTT
CDR3: CASSYTGGGTEAFF

D: -
size: -
J: TRBJ1-4
V: TRBV2
DNA: TGTGCCAGCAGGACCGGACAGAGGAATGAAAAACTGTTTTTT
CDR3: CASRTGQRNEKLFF

D: TRBD2
size: -
J: TRBJ2-1
V: TRBV19
DNA: TGTGCCAGTACCTCAGGGACTAGCGGGAACCATGAGCAGTTCTTC
CDR3: CASTSGTSGNHEQFF

D: -
size: -
J: TRBJ1-6
V: TRBV3-1/TRBV3-2
DNA: TGTGCCAGCAGCTTCGGAGGAACAGGGACTAATTCACCCCTCCACTTT
CDR3: CASSFGGTGTNSPLHF

D: -
size: -
J: TRBJ1-1
V: TRBV7-2
DNA: TGTGCCAGCAGCCCGCAGGGGAAAGGAAACACTGAAGCTTTCTTT
CDR3: CASSPQGKGNTEAFF

D: TRBD1
size: -
J: TRBJ1-4
V: TRBV27
DNA: TGTGCCAGCAAACGCTGGGGACAGAGTGAAAAACTGTTTTTT
CDR3: CASKRWGQSEKLFF

D: TRBD2
size: -
J: TRBJ2-1
V: TRBV7-2
DNA: TGTGCCAGCAGCTTAGGGATTGGACTAGCGGGAGTTGAGCAGTTCTTC
CDR3: CASSLGIGLAGVEQFF

D: -
size: -
J: TRBJ2-1
V: TRBV2
DNA: TGTGCCAGCGTCGGCGGCGGATCCTACAATGAGCAGTTCTTC
CDR3: CASVGGGSYNEQFF

D: TRBD1
size: many
J: TRBJ1-6
V: TRBV19
DNA: TGTGCCAGTAGTATAACAGGGGAGGATTCACCCCTCCACTTT
CDR3: CASSITGEDSPLHF

D: -
size: -
J: TRBJ1-2
V: TRBV20-1
DNA: TGCAGTGCGGAACGTACCGGGACATCCTTC
CDR3: CSAERTGTSF

D: TRBD1
size: -
J: TRBJ1-1
V: TRBV5-4
DNA: TGTGCCAGCAGCGCCGGACAGGGACTCAACACTGAAGCTTTCTTT
CDR3: CASSAGQGLNTEAFF

D: -
size: -
J: TRBJ2-3
V: TRBV11-3
DNA: TGTGCCAGCCGGGGGTCGACAGATACGCAGTATTTT
CDR3: CASRGSTDTQYF

D: -
size: once
J: TRBJ2-3
V: TRBV10-2
DNA: TGCGCCAGCAGTAGCCCCATGGGGCCTAGCACAGATACGCAGTATTTT
CDR3: CASSSPMGPSTDTQYF

D: -
size: -
J: TRBJ1-2
V: TRBV7-2
DNA: TGTGCCAGCAGCGCACAGGTTAACTATGGCTACACCTTC
CDR3: CASSAQVNYGYTF

D: -
size: -
J: TRBJ1-3
V: TRBV28
DNA: TGTGCCAGCAGGAATAGCGGGAGCTCTGGAAACACCATATATTTT
CDR3: CASRNSGSSGNTIYF

D: -
size: -
J: TRBJ1-1
V: TRBV6-4
DNA: TGTGCCAGCACCGGAAATTTAAAAAGACAGGCCCCTGAAGCTTTCTTT
CDR3: CASTGNLKRQAPEAFF

D: -
size: -
J: TRBJ1-4
V: TRBV9
DNA: TGTGCCAGCAGCCCCGGGGGGGACCTTGAAAAACTGTTTTTT
CDR3: CASSPGGDLEKLFF

D: TRBD2
size: -
J: TRBJ2-7
V: TRBV5-1
DNA: TGCGCCAGCAGCTTAACTAGCGGGATATACGAGCAGTACTTC
CDR3: CASSLTSGIYEQYF

D: -
size: -
J: TRBJ2-3
V: TRBV10-3
DNA: TGTGCCATCAGTGGACTCGGACTCCTCAGCACAGATACGCAGTATTTT
CDR3: CAISGLGLLSTDTQYF

D: TRBD2
size: -
J: TRBJ2-1
V: TRBV25-1
DNA: TGTGCCAGCAGCGGGAGCGGGAGTCGCCCCGCGAACAATGAGCAGTTCTTC
CDR3: CASSGSGSRPANNEQFF

D: TRBD2
size: -
J: TRBJ2-7
V: TRBV29-1
DNA: TGCAGCGTTTTGAGCGGGAGTTACGAGCAGTACTTC
CDR3: CSVLSGSYEQYF

D: TRBD2
size: -
J: TRBJ2-1
V: TRBV7-6
DNA: TGTGCCAGCAGCCCGGGACTAGCGGAGTACAATGAGCAGTTCTTC
CDR3: CASSPGLAEYNEQFF

D: TRBD2
size: -
J: TRBJ2-5
V: TRBV3-1/TRBV3-2
DNA: TGTGCCAGCGGGACTAGCGGGAGTTCGGAGACCCAGTACTTC
CDR3: CASGTSGSSETQYF

D: TRBD1
size: -
J: TRBJ2-7
V: TRBV18
DNA: TGTGCCAGCTCACCGAGGGACAGGGCGAACCCTAGTCGATTCTCCTACGAGCAGTACTTC
CDR3: CASSPRDRANPSRFSYEQYF

D: -
size: -
J: TRBJ2-1
V: TRBV4-2
DNA: TGTGCCAGCAGCCAAGATCTGAGCGGGTTCAGCTCCTACAATGAGCAGTTCTTC
CDR3: CASSQDLSGFSSYNEQFF

D: -
size: -
J: TRBJ1-1
V: TRBV27
DNA: TGTGCCAGCAGTTTATACGGGCAGGGGACGAACACTGAAGCTTTCTTT
CDR3: CASSLYGQGTNTEAFF

D: -
size: -
J: TRBJ2-3
V: TRBV28
DNA: TGTGCCAGCAGCGAACAGGGAAGCACAGATACGCAGTATTTT
CDR3: CASSEQGSTDTQYF

D: TRBD2
size: -
J: TRBJ2-1
V: TRBV5-6
DNA: TGTGCCAGCAGCCCGTTAGGTAGCGGGAGTGGTACCTACAATGAGCAGTTCTTC
CDR3: CASSPLGSGSGTYNEQFF

D: TRBD1
size: once
J: TRBJ1-5
V: TRBV5-6
DNA: TGTGCCAGCAGCTTGTGGGCAGGGGGCCGCAATCAGCCCCAGCATTTT
CDR3: CASSLWAGGRNQPQHF

D: TRBD2
size: few
J: TRBJ2-1
V: TRBV18
DNA: TGTGCCAGCACGACGGGACTAAATGATGAGCAGTTCTTC
CDR3: CASTTGLNDEQFF

D: -
size: -
J: TRBJ1-1
V: TRBV20-1
DNA: TGCAGGCCACAGATGAACACTGAAGCTTTCTTT
CDR3: CRPQMNTEAFF

D: TRBD1
size: -
J: TRBJ1-2
V: TRBV5-1
DNA: TGCGCCAGCAGCCGGGGGGACAGGGTGGACCATGGCTACACCTTC
CDR3: CASSRGDRVDHGYTF

D: -
size: -
J: TRBJ1-2
V: TRBV18
DNA: TGTGCCAGCTCACCAGGAGGGAACTATGGCTACACCTTC
CDR3: CASSPGGNYGYTF

D: -
size: -
J: TRBJ1-5
V: TRBV5-5
DNA: TGTGCCAGCAGCTACCTGGGGGCTAGCAATCAGCCCCAGCATTTT
CDR3: CASSYLGASNQPQHF

D: TRBD1
size: -
J: TRBJ1-2
V: TRBV11-2
DNA: TGTGCCAGCAGCCTCGGGACAGCGAGGGGCTACACCTTC
CDR3: CASSLGTARGYTF

D: TRBD2
size: -
J: TRBJ2-1
V: TRBV7-2
DNA: TGTGCCAGCAGCTTGCCGACTAGCGGCCACAATGAGCAGTTCTTC
CDR3: CASSLPTSGHNEQFF

D: TRBD1
size: -
J: TRBJ1-5
V: TRBV18
DNA: TGTGCCAGCTCCCGAGGACAGGGTAGCAATCAGCCCCAGCATTTT
CDR3: CASSRGQGSNQPQHF

D: -
size: -
J: TRBJ2-7
V: TRBV18
DNA: TGTGCCAGCTCACCACCCGCAGGGGCCAACGAGCAGTACTTC
CDR3: CASSPPAGANEQYF